This record concerns one TCR beta chain sequence. How the authors handled the data: Counts of nucleated cells, estimated from reference gene primer amplification, were obtained. Data came from immunoSEQ multiplex PCR; TCRdb stores just in-frame clones and leaves some out. The V and J calls and clone size come from that table; D and trimming were worked out from the DNA. The sample consists of roughly 240,000 clones, about four fifths of them appearing once. The record originates from a study of blood T cell repertoires in COVID-19. Study as a whole: Acute and convalescent COVID-19 specimens originated in the United States, Italy and Spain.

The study recruited people aged roughly 18 to 95 years across approximately 25 US areas. Exposed participants came across a COVID-19 case within 2 weeks before study entry. Sequenced material: PBMCs or T cells enriched from blood (not recorded which). The clonotype originates from a woman in her 40s who had been exposed to COVID-19.

The CDR3 region is CASSQGTGGGNGYTF. The CDR3 DNA reads as TGTGCCAGCAGCCAGGGGACAGGGGGCGGGAATGGCTACACCTTC. The chain links TRBV3-1 (or the pseudogene TRBV3-2) to TRBJ1-2; TRBD1 matches at 12 bases. Germline-derived CDR1 and CDR2 are LGHDT and YNNKEL (reference sequence). The ends lost 3 bases at V and 6 bases at J; junction bases unmatched: 5. The CDR3 extends over 15 amino acids.